This TCR beta chain was recovered during a study of blood T cell repertoires in COVID-19 (dated by TCRdb to the early 2020s). Some background on the complete study: Samples from collaborators originated in the United States, Italy and Spain and spanned both the acute and convalescent phases of COVID-19. The material from the prospective study consisted of cDNA or gDNA derived from T cells, B-cell-depleted T cells, or PBMCs. The dataset comprised deeply sampled blood TCRbeta repertoires from subjects exposed to, actively infected with, or recovered from COVID-19. The repertoires were released in a freely available public database meant as a resource for research on the immune response to SARS-CoV-2. HLA class I and class II types, where available, came from metadata supplied by the sample provider rather than from assay-based typing. The samples were drawn from the first 160 participants of the ongoing ImmuneRACE study and from some 1,300 subjects provided by 6 global collaborators. Sample metadata almost always included a de-identified subject ID, COVID-19 status, age in years and sex.

Enrolling through a virtual design, the prospective study's participants ranged in age from roughly 18 to 95 years and lived across 24 United States geographic areas. Cohort assignment in the prospective study relied on participant-reported clinical history from a screening survey and a study questionnaire. In the prospective study, whole blood, serum and a nasopharyngeal or oropharyngeal swab were collected from each participant by mobile phlebotomists. Over a roughly 2-month period, participants in the prospective study had the option of providing additional blood draws and questionnaires. Blood samples from the prospective study were shipped frozen or at room temperature prior to DNA extraction. The CDR3 goes from the cysteine to the phenylalanine over 13 residues. Only the CDR3 DNA stays, 39 bases, in frame from base 1. From a lookup of the germline V gene, CDR1 and CDR2 are MRHNA and SNTAGT. V drops 3 bases and J drops 6 bases, leaving 9 bases in between.

As regards this clone: Its specific antigen is unknown. Nothing much larger sits one base from this clone, and base qualities are not available.

Overall results and qualifications from the work: The quantity of clinical and demographic metadata differed by source and by participant and was supplied without curation.

TCRbeta CDR3 regions were amplified from genomic DNA by means of the immunoSEQ Assay, a bias-controlled multiplex PCR. On the study's bioinformatics: Nucleated cell counts per sample were estimated from amplification of reference gene primers within the assay. Sequence reads were collapsed and filtered to measure the absolute abundance of every unique TCRbeta CDR3 rearrangement. For each sample, productive Simpson clonality was calculated by taking the square root of Simpson's diversity index across productive rearrangements. Entries here come from immuneACCESS through TCRdb and include only in-frame sequences with V and J called. Some clones fail to appear in such tables; in the studies checked, an unresolved V gene covers under half of the shortfall, and the cause of the remainder is unknown. V and J calls and clone size follow that table, whereas D and trimming were derived from the DNA. The sample data list approximately 220,000 clones, and around 91% of these were observed just once. The top ten constitute 3% to 3.5% of the sample.

This receptor was identified in a woman younger than 30 in a cohort exposed to, infected with or recovered from COVID-19 (not recorded which). The sample comprised PBMCs or T cells enriched from blood (not recorded which). The chain is assembled from TRBV6-4 and TRBJ1-5, with a tentative D gene TRBD1 over 5 matching bases. CDR3 reads: CASSEQEGQPQHF. In nucleotides, the sequence is TGTGCCAGCAGTGAACAGGAGGGTCAGCCCCAGCATTTT.